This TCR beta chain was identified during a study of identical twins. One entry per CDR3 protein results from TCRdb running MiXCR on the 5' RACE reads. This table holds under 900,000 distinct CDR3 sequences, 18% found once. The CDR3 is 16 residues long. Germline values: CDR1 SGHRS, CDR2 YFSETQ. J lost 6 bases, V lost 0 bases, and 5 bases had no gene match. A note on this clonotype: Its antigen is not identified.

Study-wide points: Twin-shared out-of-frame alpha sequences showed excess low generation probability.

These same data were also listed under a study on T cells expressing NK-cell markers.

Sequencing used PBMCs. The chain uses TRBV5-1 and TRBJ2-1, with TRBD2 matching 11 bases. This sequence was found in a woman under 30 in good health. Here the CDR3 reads CASSLERLAGGNEQFF. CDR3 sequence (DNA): TGCGCCAGCAGCTTGGAACGGCTAGCGGGGGGCAATGAGCAGTTCTTC.